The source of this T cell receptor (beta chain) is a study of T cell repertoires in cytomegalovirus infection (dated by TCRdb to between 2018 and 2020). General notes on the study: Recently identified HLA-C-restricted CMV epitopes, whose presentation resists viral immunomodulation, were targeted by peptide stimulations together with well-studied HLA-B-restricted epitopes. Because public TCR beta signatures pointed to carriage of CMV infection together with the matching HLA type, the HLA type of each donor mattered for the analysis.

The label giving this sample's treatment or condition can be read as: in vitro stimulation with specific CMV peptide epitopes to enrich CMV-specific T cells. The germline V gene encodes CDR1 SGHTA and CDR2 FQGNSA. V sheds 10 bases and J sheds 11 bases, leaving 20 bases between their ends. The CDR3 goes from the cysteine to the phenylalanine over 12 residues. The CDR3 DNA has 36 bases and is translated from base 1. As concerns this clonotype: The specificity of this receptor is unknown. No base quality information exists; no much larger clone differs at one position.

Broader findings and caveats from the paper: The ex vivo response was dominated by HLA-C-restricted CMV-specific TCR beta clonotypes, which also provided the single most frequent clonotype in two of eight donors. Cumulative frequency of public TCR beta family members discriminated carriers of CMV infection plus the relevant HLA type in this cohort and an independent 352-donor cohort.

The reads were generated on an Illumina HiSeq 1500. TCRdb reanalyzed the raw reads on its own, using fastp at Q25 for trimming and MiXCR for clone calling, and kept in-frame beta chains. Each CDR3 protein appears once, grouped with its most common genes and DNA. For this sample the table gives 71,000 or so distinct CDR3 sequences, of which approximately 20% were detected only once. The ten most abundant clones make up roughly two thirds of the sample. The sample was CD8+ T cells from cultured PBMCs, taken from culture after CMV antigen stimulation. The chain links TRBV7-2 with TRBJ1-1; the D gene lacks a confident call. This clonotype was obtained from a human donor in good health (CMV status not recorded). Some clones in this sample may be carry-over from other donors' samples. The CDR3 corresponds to CATREGGSEAFF. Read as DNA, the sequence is TGTGCCACCCGCGAGGGTGGCAGCGAGGCTTTCTTT.